This passage covers 22 T cell receptor beta chains from one sample sequenced in a study of T-cell reconstitution after alpha-beta-depleted transplantation in children. As it was prepared, the TCRbeta library received unique molecular identifiers. TCRdb re-called the PCR reads with MiXCR, one entry per CDR3 protein. The sample holds over 150,000 distinct CDR3 sequences, about 14% seen once. The sample in question was PBMCs from the stem cell graft donor, obtained from the stem cell graft. The source of these receptors is a human donor who donated a stem cell graft to a child with acute lymphoblastic leukemia.

This clonotype has ten or more counts. The chain has TRBV27 and TRBJ1-2; D is possibly TRBD1 (6 bases). CDR1 and CDR2 from the germline V gene are MNHEY and SMNVEV (reference sequence). Trimming stripped 6 bases from V and 6 bases from J, with 14 bases between. The CDR3 is 13 residues long. The DNA of the CDR3 is TGTGCCAGCAGGTCGGCAGGGGCCGATGGCTACACCTTC. It codes for CASRSAGADGYTF.

The V gene is TRBV20-1, the J gene TRBJ2-1, with 7 bases matching TRBD2. This CDR3 is built from 16 residues. Germline V gene sequence: CDR1 DFQATT, CDR2 SNEGSKA (reference sequence). V gave up 3 bases and J gave up 1 base; unmatched junction bases: 9. The CDR3, as DNA: TGCAGTGCTAGCCCCAGCGGGGTGGGTTCCTACAATGAGCAGTTCTTC. It encodes CSASPSGVGSYNEQFF.

This clonotype was seen ten or more times. The V call is TRBV20-1, the J call TRBJ2-1; D is undetermined. The germline V and J ends were trimmed by 0 bases and 2 bases, with 17 bases remaining between them. Germline V gene data show CDR1 as DFQATT and CDR2 as SNEGSKA (reference sequence). The CDR3 loop spans 17 amino acids. The CDR3 DNA is TGCAGTGCTAGAGATCGTACTCATGGGTTCCCCTACAATGAGCAGTTCTTC. It yields the protein CSARDRTHGFPYNEQFF.

At least ten counts were recorded for this clonotype. The chain employs TRBV11-2 and TRBJ2-3; unclear D gene. Between the trimmed V and J ends, which lost 4 bases and 3 bases, there was a span of 8 bases. The length of the CDR3 is 13 residues. Looked up from germline, CDR1 is SGHAT and CDR2 is FQNNGV. The CDR3 is CASSSPRTDTQYF. The CDR3 nucleotides read TGTGCCAGCAGCTCCCCGCGTACAGATACGCAGTATTTT.

This clonotype was counted many times. V gene TRBV29-1 combines with J gene TRBJ2-3; D is perhaps TRBD2 (6 bases). The CDR3 is 13 residues long. V lost 2 bases to trimming and J lost 2 bases, with 8 bases between them. Germline loops: CDR1 SQVTM, CDR2 ANQGSEA. The CDR3 bases are TGCAGCGTTGAACGCGGGACCACAGATACGCAGTATTTT. The encoded protein is CSVERGTTDTQYF.

This clonotype was picked up many times. The chain joins TRBV12-3 or TRBV12-4 to TRBJ2-3; the D call may be TRBD1 or TRBD2 (5 bases each). The CDR3 runs 16 residues. Trimming shortened V by 2 bases and J by 2 bases, and 14 bases separated the two germline ends. The chain's CDR3 is CASSLQGAGPTDTQYF. CDR3 sequence (DNA): TGTGCCAGCAGTTTACAGGGTGCGGGCCCCACAGATACGCAGTATTTT.

This clonotype was counted ten times or more. The chain is built from TRBV7-8 and TRBJ1-2; perhaps TRBD1 as D (6 bases). The germline gives CDR1 SGHVS, CDR2 FQNEAQ. This CDR3 has 16 residues. The V and J ends lost 1 base and 8 bases respectively, with 20 bases between them. The CDR3 region has the DNA TGTGCCAGCAGCTTAGGAACCCGGGGGCCCTTGGGCGGCTACACCTTC. This translates into CASSLGTRGPLGGYTF.

This clonotype was observed at least ten times. The chain combines TRBV5-1 with TRBJ2-7; TRBD1 matches 11 bases. CDR3 length equals 14 residues. Unmatched junction bases numbered 2, after V lost 3 bases and J lost 3 bases. The germline CDR1 and CDR2 sequences are SGHRS and YFSETQ. CDR3 bases: TGCGCCAGCAGCTCCGGGACAGGGGGCTACGAGCAGTACTTC. This sequence encodes CASSSGTGGYEQYF.

This clonotype has at least ten counts. The chain employs TRBV20-1 and TRBJ1-5; 10 nucleotides align to TRBD1. The CDR3 is made up of 15 amino acids. The ends lost 4 bases at V and 0 bases at J; junction bases unmatched: 3. Germline values: CDR1 DFQATT, CDR2 SNEGSKA (reference sequence). The CDR3 coding sequence is TGCAGTGCTATGGGGACAGGGGTTAGCAATCAGCCCCAGCATTTT. It translates to CSAMGTGVSNQPQHF.

This clonotype has a count of ten or more. One end of the junction fails to match germline, which may point to a read error. CDR3 residues: CASSLADQETQYF. CDR3 nucleotides: TGTGCCAGCAGCTTAGCAGATCAAGAGACCCAGTACTTC. The chain is built from TRBV12-3 or TRBV12-4 and TRBJ2-5; D unresolved. The CDR3 contains 13 residues.

The table lists this clonotype with many counts. The J gene is TRBJ2-7, the V gene TRBV6-1; D remains ambiguous. Germline-derived CDR1 and CDR2 are MNHNS and SASEGT. The CDR3 is made up of 12 amino acids. V was pared by 2 bases and J by 4 bases, with 6 bases between. CDR3 residues: CASSEQLYEQYF. The CDR3 DNA follows: TGTGCCAGCAGTGAACAGCTGTACGAGCAGTACTTC.

V and J are TRBV19 and TRBJ1-1; 7 bases align to TRBD1. Germline V lookup: CDR1 LNHDA, CDR2 SQIVND (reference sequence). The CDR3 sequence is 15 residues long. J lost 0 bases, V lost 6 bases, and 7 bases had no gene match. The CDR3: CASSNGQVLNTEAFF. Written as DNA, the CDR3 is TGTGCCAGTAGCAATGGACAGGTCTTGAACACTGAAGCTTTCTTT.

Comments on this clonotype: Mismatch with germline at one junction end may stem from a read error. The chain links TRBV7-9 to TRBJ2-3; 12 nucleotides line up with TRBD2. The germline V gene has CDR1 SEHNR and CDR2 FQNEAQ (reference sequence). CDR3 length: 16 residues. Written as DNA, the CDR3 is TGTTCCAGCAGCTACGGACTAGCGGGAATCACAGATACGCAGTATTTT. Its translation: CSSSYGLAGITDTQYF.

V gene TRBV19 combines with J gene TRBJ1-2, with 8 bases lining up with TRBD1. V trimming: 6 bases; J trimming: 5 bases; junction bases outside the gene matches: 8. Germline V gene data show CDR1 as LNHDA and CDR2 as SQIVND (reference sequence). CDR3 length equals 14 residues. CDR3 amino acids: CASRRPDRAYGYTF. The CDR3 DNA reads TGTGCCAGTAGGCGGCCGGACAGGGCTTATGGCTACACCTTC.

A note on this clonotype: Being one base from a much bigger clone, this may be a read error. This chain links TRBV21-1 with TRBJ2-5; the D call TRBD1 from the table was never checked on the DNA. TRBV21-1 represents a pseudogene. This CDR3 is 14 amino acids long. CDR3 sequence reads: CASSNRDGEETQYF. In nucleotides, the CDR3 is TGTGCCAGCAGCAACCGGGACGGGGAAGAGACCCAGTACTTC.

This clonotype was seen many times. This chain uses TRBV5-1 with TRBJ2-2; TRBD2 matches 8 bases. After removal of 5 bases from V and 5 bases from J, the junction contained 8 bases not matched to a gene. The CDR3 sequence is 15 residues long. CDR1 is SGHRS and CDR2 is YFSETQ in the germline V gene. The DNA of the CDR3 is TGCGCCAGCAGGCTCGGGAGGGCCGCAACCGGGGAGCTGTTTTTT. Translating it yields CASRLGRAATGELFF.

This chain connects TRBV20-1 to TRBJ2-1, with 9 bases matching TRBD2. V shed 0 bases and J 3 bases; nucleotides not matched to a gene: 6. This CDR3 has 16 residues. Germline lookup yields CDR1 DFQATT and CDR2 SNEGSKA (reference sequence). CDR3 protein: CSARDTASGIYNEQFF. CDR3 DNA sequence: TGCAGTGCTAGAGATACGGCTAGCGGGATCTACAATGAGCAGTTCTTC.

The table lists this clonotype with many counts. This chain links TRBV5-1 with TRBJ2-1; unclear D gene. In germline, CDR1 is SGHRS, CDR2 YFSETQ. Trimming took off 1 base at V and 6 bases at J, with 14 bases between the two ends. The CDR3 spans 15 residues. CDR3 residues: CASSLLQEWGNEQFF. The CDR3 region has the DNA TGCGCCAGCAGCTTGTTGCAGGAATGGGGCAATGAGCAGTTCTTC.

This clonotype has at least ten counts. This chain connects TRBV12-3 or TRBV12-4 to TRBJ1-6, with 8 bases matching TRBD1. The CDR3 totals 16 residues. V shed 6 bases and J 7 bases; nucleotides not matched to a gene: 11. The CDR3 sequence is CASRKDRDSLNSPLHF. The CDR3 DNA reads TGTGCCAGCAGAAAGGACAGGGATAGCCTGAATTCACCCCTCCACTTT.

This clonotype has ten or more counts. Here the CDR3 DNA reads TGCAGTGCTAGAGATGGGTTGGGTACAGGCACAGATACGCAGTATTTT. As protein: CSARDGLGTGTDTQYF. The chain recombines TRBV20-1 with TRBJ2-3; D ambiguous. Germline V gene lookup returns CDR1 DFQATT and CDR2 SNEGSKA (reference sequence). Trimming took off 0 bases at V and 1 base at J, with 14 bases between the two ends. The CDR3 totals 16 residues.

Ten or more counts support this clonotype. V is TRBV5-1 and J is TRBJ1-1; TRBD1 agrees at 8 bases. CDR3 length: 17 residues. The V and J ends lost 1 base and 4 bases, in that order; junction bases with no gene match: 12. Germline V gene data show CDR1 as SGHRS and CDR2 as YFSETQ. Here the CDR3 reads CASSLFPQGASRTEAFF. CDR3 nucleotides: TGCGCCAGCAGCTTGTTCCCCCAGGGGGCGAGTCGCACTGAAGCTTTCTTT.

The rearrangement uses TRBV5-1 and TRBJ2-3; TRBD2 aligns across 8 bases. This CDR3 contains 14 residues. Germline V CDR1 and CDR2: SGHRS, YFSETQ. J lost 0 bases, V lost 7 bases, and 4 bases had no gene match. The CDR3 reads CASASGSSTDTQYF. CDR3 nucleotides: TGCGCCAGCGCTAGCGGGTCTAGCACAGATACGCAGTATTTT.